These 27 T cell receptor beta chains came from one sample sequenced in a study of T cell responses to AZD1222 COVID-19 vaccine. The assay was immunoSEQ multiplex PCR, and TCRdb's table has in-frame clones only and misses some. The sample yields roughly 150,000 clones, roughly nine tenths seen once. This sample comprised peripheral blood, obtained on day 0 of AZD1222 vaccination. All receptors derive from an adult in good health.

This clone was found once. The chain recombines TRBV4-3 with TRBJ2-1; possible D gene TRBD1, 5 bases. The CDR3 covers 16 residues. V was clipped by 5 bases and J by 3 bases, with 17 bases between them. Germline V CDR1 and CDR2: LGHNA, YSLEER. DNA of the CDR3: TGCGCCAGCAGCACCTACCAGGGTCCCTACTACAATGAGCAGTTCTTC. It encodes CASSTYQGPYYNEQFF.

CDR3 DNA: TGTGCCAGCAGTTTAGCGGTAACGGGGATATACAATGAGCAGTTCTTC. Its translation is CASSLAVTGIYNEQFF. The rearrangement uses TRBV27 and TRBJ2-1, with a weak D call TRBD2 (5 bases). The V end lost 2 bases, the J end lost 4 bases, and 15 bases lay between the germline ends. CDR1 and CDR2 from the germline V gene are MNHEY and SMNVEV (reference sequence). This CDR3 spans 16 amino acids.

The rearrangement joins TRBV3-1 (or the pseudogene TRBV3-2) to TRBJ2-7; D gene unclear. The V and J ends lost 1 base and 3 bases respectively, with 19 bases between them. The CDR3 has 17 amino acids. In germline, CDR1 is LGHDT, CDR2 YNNKEL (reference sequence). The chain's CDR3 is CASSQGFLSDRVYEQYF. As DNA, the CDR3 is TGTGCCAGCAGCCAAGGTTTCCTATCAGACCGCGTCTACGAGCAGTACTTC.

The chain is built from TRBV7-6 and TRBJ1-4; 7 bases align to TRBD1. Germline trimming cut 4 bases from V and 8 bases from J; bases unmatched to any gene: 19. Germline lookup yields CDR1 SGHVS and CDR2 FNYEAQ. This CDR3 is built from 18 residues. CDR3 DNA sequence: TGTGCCAGCAGCTCAGATTCTTGGGACCTAACAGGGGACGAAAAACTGTTTTTT. Residues: CASSSDSWDLTGDEKLFF.

V and J are TRBV19 and TRBJ2-5; a possible D gene is TRBD2 (7 bases). The CDR3 runs 14 residues. The V and J ends lost 5 bases and 5 bases respectively, with 15 bases between them. Looked up from germline, CDR1 is LNHDA and CDR2 is SQIVND (reference sequence). For the CDR3, the DNA is TGTGCCAGTAGTTTCGGGGGGCTAAGCGAGACCCAGTACTTC. Translating it yields CASSFGGLSETQYF.

The chain joins TRBV18 to TRBJ1-3, with D tentatively TRBD1 (6 bases). The V end lost 3 bases, the J end lost 4 bases, and 19 bases lay between the germline ends. Germline V lookup: CDR1 KGHSH, CDR2 LQKENI. The CDR3 has 17 amino acids. The CDR3: CASSPVGTGQRGNTIYF. The CDR3 DNA is TGTGCCAGCTCACCGGTTGGTACAGGGCAAAGAGGAAACACCATATATTTT.

The rearrangement uses TRBV25-1 and TRBJ1-6; the D gene is possibly TRBD1 (5 bases). With 4 bases removed from V and 10 bases from J, the gap between germline ends came to 17 bases. This CDR3 spans 15 amino acids. Looked up from germline, CDR1 is MGHDK and CDR2 is SYGVNS. The CDR3 DNA is TGTGCCAGCAGTGGATCAGGGTCTCTTCGCTCACCCCTCCACTTT. Protein product: CASSGSGSLRSPLHF. Combining the CDR3 with reference TRBV25-1 and TRBJ1-6 gives the whole variable domain EADIYQTPRYLVIGTGKKITLECSQTMGHDKMYWYQQDPGMELHLIHYSYGVNSTEKGDLSSESTVSRIRTEHFPLTLESARPSHTSQYLCASSGSGSLRSPLHFGNGTRLTVT.

The chain uses TRBV14 and TRBJ1-2; no firm D call. With 1 base removed from V and 4 bases from J, the gap between germline ends came to 10 bases. The CDR3 totals 14 residues. Germline assignment: CDR1 SGHDN and CDR2 FVKESK. Written as DNA, the CDR3 is TGTGCCAGCAGCCAAGGTGGTTCCGGCTATGGCTACACCTTC. This sequence encodes CASSQGGSGYGYTF.

V gene TRBV27 combines with J gene TRBJ1-4; D is ambiguous. Germline V gene data show CDR1 as MNHEY and CDR2 as SMNVEV (reference sequence). Deletions cut 2 bases from V and 8 bases from J, with 12 bases between. The CDR3 is 14 amino acids. CDR3: CASSLRGKGEKLFF. The CDR3 bases are TGTGCCAGCAGTTTACGAGGGAAAGGCGAAAAACTGTTTTTT. The full variable domain, completed using reference TRBV27 and TRBJ1-4, is EAQVTQNPRYLITVTGKKLTVTCSQNMNHEYMSWYRQDPGLGLRQIYYSMNVEVTDKGDVPEGYKVSRKEKRNFPLILESPSPNQTSLYFCASSLRGKGEKLFFGSGTQLSVL.

The V call is TRBV15, the J call TRBJ2-2; D not resolved. The CDR3 spans 14 residues. Trimming shortened V by 5 bases and J by 7 bases, and 14 bases separated the two germline ends. The germline V gene has CDR1 LNHNV and CDR2 YYDKDF (reference sequence). CDR3 DNA: TGTGCCACCAGCCTCGAAGTGAGCATCGGGGAGCTGTTTTTT. It encodes CATSLEVSIGELFF. The whole variable domain, filled in from reference TRBV15 and TRBJ2-2, reads DAMVIQNPRYQVTQFGKPVTLSCSQTLNHNVMYWYQQKSSQAPKLLFHYYDKDFNNEADTPDNFQSRRPNTSFCFLDIRSPGLGDTAMYLCATSLEVSIGELFFGEGSRLTVL.

This chain links TRBV7-2 with TRBJ1-4, with 8 positions matching TRBD1. The CDR3 is 15 amino acids. With 4 bases clipped from V and 8 bases from J, the junction kept 9 bases outside the gene matches. Germline values: CDR1 SGHTA, CDR2 FQGNSA. The CDR3 here is CASSSGGQDFEKLFF. In nucleotides, the CDR3 is TGTGCCAGCAGCTCAGGGGGACAGGACTTCGAAAAACTGTTTTTT.

In its sample, this clone was seen a few times. Written as DNA, the CDR3 is TGTGCCAGCAGTTACCGGGCCGGGACCACTGAAGCTTTCTTT. It yields the protein CASSYRAGTTEAFF. This sequence joins TRBV6-2 or TRBV6-3 and TRBJ1-1, with D perhaps TRBD1 (5 bases). Trimming pared 2 bases from V and 4 bases from J, leaving 11 bases between. The CDR3 is 14 amino acids. Per germline, CDR1 MNHEY and CDR2 SVGEGT.

V is TRBV27 and J is TRBJ2-7, with unresolved D. The CDR3 spans 13 residues. Trimming stripped 4 bases from V and 7 bases from J, with 14 bases between. The germline V gene encodes CDR1 MNHEY and CDR2 SMNVEV (reference sequence). CDR3 sequence: CASSSLSPWEQYF. The DNA of the CDR3 is TGTGCCAGCAGTTCACTCTCCCCTTGGGAGCAGTACTTC.

The rearrangement links TRBV6-5 to TRBJ1-5, with D hard to call. The CDR3 runs 13 residues. From germline, CDR1 is MNHEY and CDR2 SVGAGI. V was trimmed by 5 bases and J by 4 bases, leaving 9 bases between them. CDR3 loop: CASSLEVNQPQHF. CDR3 in DNA: TGTGCCAGCAGTCTCGAGGTAAATCAGCCCCAGCATTTT.

The rearrangement uses TRBV11-3 and TRBJ1-3; possible D gene TRBD1, 5 bases. Germline V lookup: CDR1 SGHNT, CDR2 YENEEA. V lost 1 base to trimming and J lost 2 bases, with 6 bases between them. CDR3 size: 14 residues. The CDR3 region is CASSLAGAGNTIYF. The CDR3 coding sequence is TGTGCCAGCAGCTTAGCGGGGGCTGGAAACACCATATATTTT. Variable domain in full (rest from reference TRBV11-3 and TRBJ1-3): EAGVVQSPRYKIIEKKQPVAFWCNPISGHNTLYWYLQNLGQGPELLIRYENEEAVDDSQLPKDRFSAERLKGVDSTLKIQPAELGDSAVYLCASSLAGAGNTIYFGEGSWLTVV.

J is TRBJ2-6 and V is TRBV4-2; D is perhaps TRBD1 (6 bases). Trimming shortened V by 4 bases and J by 1 base, and 17 bases separated the two germline ends. From germline, CDR1 is LGHNA and CDR2 YNFKEQ. The CDR3 consists of 18 residues. The DNA for the CDR3 is TGTGCCAGCAGCCGAGAGTCACAGGGATCTTCTGGGGCCAACGTCCTGACTTTC. Encoded protein: CASSRESQGSSGANVLTF.

The chain employs TRBV7-2 and TRBJ2-5; no definite D call. CDR1 and CDR2 from the germline V gene are SGHTA and FQGNSA. The CDR3 is made up of 16 amino acids. Trimming shortened V by 5 bases and J by 4 bases, and 20 bases separated the two germline ends. The CDR3 is CASSPLVAGGRETQYF. CDR3 nucleotides: TGTGCCAGCAGCCCACTGGTGGCAGGTGGACGAGAGACCCAGTACTTC.

This chain links TRBV5-1 with TRBJ2-1; TRBD1 matches 7 bases. This CDR3 is built from 15 residues. Looked up from germline, CDR1 is SGHRS and CDR2 is YFSETQ. The V segment lost 5 bases and the J segment 0 bases; nucleotides outside the gene matches: 5. CDR3 coding DNA: TGCGCCAGCAGAGCGACAGGGAGCTCCTACAATGAGCAGTTCTTC. Protein sequence: CASRATGSSYNEQFF.

This sequence joins TRBV4-3 and TRBJ2-1; the match to TRBD2 covers 15 bases. The CDR3 is 21 residues long. The germline V gene has CDR1 LGHNA and CDR2 YSLEER. The trim removed 2 bases at V and 1 base at J, leaving 12 bases unmatched. CDR3 sequence (DNA): TGCGCCAGCAGCCAATCAGACCGGACTAGCGGGAGGGTGCGGTCCTACAATGAGCAGTTCTTC. It codes for CASSQSDRTSGRVRSYNEQFF.

V and J are TRBV7-9 and TRBJ2-7, with 9 nucleotides matching TRBD2. Germline loops: CDR1 SEHNR, CDR2 FQNEAQ (reference sequence). This CDR3 is 14 amino acids long. Losses at the gene ends were 6 bases for V and 3 bases for J; bases not matched to a gene: 6. DNA of the CDR3: TGTGCCAGCAGTAACGGACTAGCGCTCTACGAGCAGTACTTC. Translating it yields CASSNGLALYEQYF. The complete variable domain, with remaining parts taken from reference TRBV7-9 and TRBJ2-7, reads DTGVSQNPRHKITKRGQNVTFRCDPISEHNRLYWYRQTLGQGPEFLTYFQNEAQLEKSRLLSDRFSAERPKGSFSTLEIQRTEQGDSAMYLCASSNGLALYEQYFGPGTRLTVT.

The V and J genes are TRBV7-2 and TRBJ2-1; D possibly uses TRBD1 or TRBD2 (7 bases each). The V gene's germline CDR1 is SGHTA and CDR2 FQGNSA. V lost 1 base and J lost 4, with 17 bases in between. The CDR3 runs 17 residues. The chain's CDR3 is CASSLEGAGLQYNEQFF. The CDR3 DNA is TGTGCCAGCAGCTTAGAGGGGGCGGGACTACAGTACAATGAGCAGTTCTTC.

The V gene is TRBV28, the J gene TRBJ2-3, with 10 positions matching TRBD2. The germline gives CDR1 MDHEN, CDR2 SYDVKM. The junction had 2 bases not matched to a gene; V was cut back by 6 bases and J by 2 bases. The CDR3 runs 14 residues. CDR3 protein: CASSGTSATDTQYF. In nucleotides, the CDR3 is TGTGCCAGCAGCGGGACTAGCGCCACAGATACGCAGTATTTT. The full variable domain, rest sourced from reference TRBV28 and TRBJ2-3, is DVKVTQSSRYLVKRTGEKVFLECVQDMDHENMFWYRQDPGLGLRLIYFSYDVKMKEKGDIPEGYSVSREKKERFSLILESASTNQTSMYLCASSGTSATDTQYFGPGTRLTVL.

The chain has TRBV28 and TRBJ2-1; 7 nucleotides agree with TRBD2. V shed 3 bases, J shed 1 base, and the junction held 3 bases outside the gene matches. CDR1 and CDR2 (germline): MDHEN, SYDVKM. The CDR3 loop spans 15 amino acids. The CDR3 DNA reads as TGTGCCAGCAGTTTGTTGCGGGAGTCCTACAATGAGCAGTTCTTC. Encoded protein: CASSLLRESYNEQFF.

This clone was picked up one time. This sequence joins TRBV7-9 and TRBJ1-4; 10 nucleotides line up with TRBD1. This CDR3 comprises 17 residues. The junction had 9 bases not matched to a gene; V was cut back by 5 bases and J by 3 bases. From germline, CDR1 is SEHNR and CDR2 FQNEAQ (reference sequence). In DNA form, the CDR3 reads TGTGCCAGCAGCGCCCGGGACAGGGGATTAGCTAATGAAAAACTGTTTTTT. Translating gives CASSARDRGLANEKLFF.

In its sample, this clone was seen once. The chain joins TRBV3-1 (or the pseudogene TRBV3-2) to TRBJ1-2, with 7 positions matching TRBD1. The germline V gene has CDR1 LGHDT and CDR2 YNNKEL (reference sequence). This CDR3 contains 17 residues. The junction had 12 bases not matched to a gene; V was cut back by 1 base and J by 4 bases. The CDR3 DNA follows: TGTGCCAGCAGCCAAGTGCCTGGACAGGAGAGGACCTATGGCTACACCTTC. Translation gives CASSQVPGQERTYGYTF.

The CDR3: CASSSQYEAFF. In DNA form, the CDR3 reads TGTGCCAGCAGCTCACAATATGAAGCTTTCTTT. The chain carries TRBV11-2 and TRBJ1-1; D unclear. Germline CDR1 SGHAT, CDR2 FQNNGV. V was clipped by 4 bases and J by 7 bases, with 7 bases between them. The CDR3 consists of 11 residues.

The genes are TRBV6-5 and TRBJ1-5; TRBD1 matches 7 bases. J lost 5 bases, V lost 6 bases, and 4 bases had no gene match. Germline CDR1 reads MNHEY; CDR2 reads SVGAGI. The CDR3 loop spans 13 amino acids. The CDR3 DNA reads TGTGCCAGCAGCGGACAGGAACATCAGCCCCAGCATTTT. This encodes CASSGQEHQPQHF.